Listed below are T cell receptor beta chains from one sample, sequenced in a study of metastatic and nonmetastatic thyroid tumors. TCRdb re-analyzed the PCR reads through MiXCR. This sample yields 25,000 or so clones, of which approximately 15% are seen a single time; about 4% belongs to the top ten. The sequenced sample consisted of blood. Source of these receptors: a female donor with papillary thyroid cancer or a benign thyroid nodule (not recorded which). Some clones in this sample may be carry-over from other donors' samples. Both conserved end residues are part of each CDR3. D genes are given only for firm matches. The size field is filled for only some rows; it gives once, few, many or a size class.

13	TRBJ1-1	many	.	TRBV12-3/TRBV12-4	TGTGCCAGCAGTTTTTTAGACAGATCTGAAGCTTTCTTT	CASSFLDRSEAFF
16	TRBJ2-1	.	TRBD2	TRBV24-1	TGTGCCACCAGTGACCGGACTAGCGGGGGAAAACGTGAGCAGTTCTTC	CATSDRTSGGKREQFF
15	TRBJ2-5	many	.	TRBV19	TGTGCCAGTAGCCCCCAGGGGTTTTCGCAAGAGACCCAGTACTTC	CASSPQGFSQETQYF
13	TRBJ2-1	medium-sized	.	TRBV27	TGTGCCAGCACAGCGCTATCCTACAATGAGCAGTTCTTC	CASTALSYNEQFF
14	TRBJ2-7	medium-sized	.	TRBV30	TGTGCCTGGAGTCCGCGACAGATTAGGCACGAGCAGTACTTC	CAWSPRQIRHEQYF
16	TRBJ2-1	many	TRBD1	TRBV5-1	TGCGCCAGCAGCGGAGGGACAGGGGTATTTTTGAATGAGCAGTTCTTC	CASSGGTGVFLNEQFF
15	TRBJ2-1	many	TRBD2	TRBV29-1	TGCAGCGTTGAAGATGTCACGGGAGGGAATGCGGTGCAGTTCTTC	CSVEDVTGGNAVQFF
13	TRBJ1-3	medium-sized	.	TRBV10-2	TGCGCCAGCAGGACAGGTTTTGGAAACACCATATATTTT	CASRTGFGNTIYF
12	TRBJ1-6	few	.	TRBV6-1	TGTGCCAGCAGTCCCGTAACTTCACCCCTCCACTTT	CASSPVTSPLHF
15	TRBJ2-1	many	.	TRBV5-1	TGCGCCAGCAGCAGCAGGGTGGTCGGCTACAATGAGCAGTTCTTC	CASSSRVVGYNEQFF
13	TRBJ2-1	many	TRBD2	TRBV10-2	TGCGCCAGCAACCCGGGAGGGTACAATGAGCAGTTCTTC	CASNPGGYNEQFF
19	TRBJ2-7	.	TRBD2	TRBV4-1	TGCGCCAGCAGCCAAGATTGGCAACCCGGACTAGCGGCCTCCTACGAGCAGTACTTC	CASSQDWQPGLAASYEQYF
13	TRBJ1-2	many	.	TRBV6-2/TRBV6-3	TGTGCCAGCAACCGGGACATCTACTATGGCTACACCTTC	CASNRDIYYGYTF
15	TRBJ1-2	once	.	TRBV7-2	TGTGCCAGCAGCCTTAACAAGGGCTTTCATGGTGGCTACACCTTC	CASSLNKGFHGGYTF
14	TRBJ2-7	medium-sized	TRBD1	TRBV28	TGTGCCAGCACTCCAGGGGGCCTTTCCTACGAGCAGTACTTC	CASTPGGLSYEQYF
13	TRBJ2-1	.	.	TRBV9	TGTGCCAGCAGCACGACAGGCGACAATGAGCAGTTCTTC	CASSTTGDNEQFF
15	TRBJ1-1	many	TRBD1	TRBV28	TGTGCCAGCAGTTTAAGGACAGGGTGGGTCACTGAAGCTTTCTTT	CASSLRTGWVTEAFF
15	TRBJ2-3	many	TRBD2	TRBV6-1	TGTGCCAGCAGTGAAGAAGCGGGAGGGCCAGATACGCAGTATTTT	CASSEEAGGPDTQYF
16	TRBJ2-1	many	TRBD2	TRBV20-1	TGCAGTGCTGGCACCCGATCGGGACTAGCGTACAATGAGCAGTTCTTC	CSAGTRSGLAYNEQFF
15	TRBJ1-4	many	.	TRBV18	TGTGCCAGCTCACCAACAGGTTCAACTAATGAAAAACTGTTTTTT	CASSPTGSTNEKLFF
12	TRBJ2-5	few	.	TRBV10-3	TGTGCCATCAGATTACCCATCGGGACCCAGTACTTC	CAIRLPIGTQYF
13	TRBJ2-5	many	.	TRBV3-1	TGTGCCAGCAGAACCTACTCGGGAGAGACCCAGTACTTC	CASRTYSGETQYF
12	TRBJ2-3	many	.	TRBV10-2	TGCGCCAGCGCAGGCACACCAGATACGCAGTATTTT	CASAGTPDTQYF
13	TRBJ2-1	few	.	TRBV27	TGTGCCAGCAGTTTACGCGGATACAATGAGCAGTTCTTC	CASSLRGYNEQFF